This entry lists 9 T cell receptor beta chains sequenced from one sample in a study of blood T cell repertoires in COVID-19. TCRdb's copy holds only in-frame clones and misses some; the assay was immunoSEQ multiplex PCR. The sample includes approximately 180,000 clones, around nine tenths seen only once; the top ten take about 0.54%. Sequenced input: peripheral blood. The receptors stem from a man aged 50-59 years with acute or convalescent COVID-19.

This clone was observed a few times. The chain links TRBV6-5 to TRBJ2-2; D uncertain. Trimming removed 3 bases from V and 3 bases from J, with 8 bases in between. This CDR3 has 14 amino acids. CDR1 is MNHEY and CDR2 is SVGAGI in the germline V gene. The DNA for the CDR3 is TGTGCCAGCAGTTATTCCTTCGACACCGGGGAGCTGTTTTTT. Amino acid sequence: CASSYSFDTGELFF.

J is TRBJ2-1 and V is TRBV10-3; D might be TRBD1 (6 bases). CDR1 is ENHRY and CDR2 is SYGVKD in the germline V gene. V was clipped by 0 bases and J by 15 bases, with 12 bases between them. CDR3 length: 12 amino acids. The DNA of the CDR3 is TGTGCCATCAGTGAGTCGAGGGTCAGGGGGTTCTTC. It yields the protein CAISESRVRGFF.

This clone was seen a single time. J is TRBJ2-1 and V is TRBV7-6; D is possibly TRBD2 (6 bases). The germline V gene has CDR1 SGHVS and CDR2 FNYEAQ. CDR3 size: 15 residues. Trimming pared 3 bases from V and 4 bases from J, leaving 13 bases between. The CDR3 sequence: CASSFGDGGYNEQFF. CDR3 bases: TGTGCCAGCAGCTTCGGAGATGGGGGGTACAATGAGCAGTTCTTC.

The rearrangement joins TRBV19 to TRBJ2-5; D is ambiguous. V lost 6 bases to trimming and J lost 7 bases, with 18 bases between them. The CDR3 consists of 14 residues. Per germline, CDR1 LNHDA and CDR2 SQIVND (reference sequence). The CDR3 nucleotides are TGTGCCAGTAGCCTTGACGAGCCCACGGGGACCCAGTACTTC. The encoded protein is CASSLDEPTGTQYF.

V and J are TRBV6-2 or TRBV6-3 and TRBJ2-5, with D possibly TRBD2 on 6 matching bases. The germline V and J ends were trimmed by 2 bases and 5 bases, with 12 bases remaining between them. The CDR3 is made up of 14 amino acids. Germline CDR1 and CDR2: MNHEY and SVGEGT. The CDR3 here is CASSYTTAGETQYF. The CDR3 DNA follows: TGTGCCAGCAGTTACACGACGGCGGGGGAGACCCAGTACTTC.

This chain links TRBV6-6 with TRBJ1-1; 8 bases fit TRBD1. The CDR3 is made up of 14 amino acids. Germline V gene lookup returns CDR1 MNHNY and CDR2 SVGAGI (reference sequence). The J segment lost 5 bases and the V segment lost 4 bases, leaving 6 bases of the junction unmatched. The CDR3 protein is CASSSMTGVTEAFF. The CDR3 DNA follows: TGTGCCAGCAGTTCAATGACAGGGGTAACTGAAGCTTTCTTT.

The chain joins TRBV6-5 to TRBJ1-2; 7 nucleotides align to TRBD1. The V and J ends lost 10 bases and 1 base, in that order; junction bases with no gene match: 6. CDR1 MNHEY and CDR2 SVGAGI come from the germline V gene. This CDR3 spans 13 amino acids. The CDR3: CATPDRINYGYTF. CDR3 DNA: TGTGCCACCCCGGACAGGATTAACTATGGCTACACCTTC.

The rearrangement joins TRBV6-5 to TRBJ1-1; TRBD1 is a possible D gene (6 bases). This CDR3 contains 15 residues. The V gene's germline CDR1 is MNHEY and CDR2 SVGAGI. Trimming shortened V by 0 bases and J by 0 bases, and 8 bases separated the two germline ends. The CDR3 DNA is TGTGCCAGCAGTTACTCGGGACAAATGAACACTGAAGCTTTCTTT. Its protein product is CASSYSGQMNTEAFF.

The chain links TRBV3-1 (or the pseudogene TRBV3-2) to TRBJ1-1; TRBD1 matches 8 bases. Germline CDR1 and CDR2: LGHDT and YNNKEL (reference sequence). The CDR3 totals 14 residues. Germline trimming cut 4 bases from V and 2 bases from J; bases unmatched to any gene: 3. DNA of the CDR3: TGTGCCAGCAGCCTGGACAGGGCCAACACTGAAGCTTTCTTT. Residues: CASSLDRANTEAFF.